Listed below are T cell receptor beta chains from one sample, sequenced in a study of shared T cell receptors in the human thymus. The table came from immunoSEQ multiplex PCR; TCRdb's copy has only in-frame clones and leaves some out. Among under 850,000 clones, approximately 88% were seen once, and the ten largest hold about 0.01%. These records were also assigned to another study, of human thymus T cells.

Source material: thymocytes. These TCRs come from a boy under three years old with a congenital heart defect. The CDR3 runs from the conserved cysteine through the conserved F or W. Each record gives: CDR3 protein, CDR3 DNA, V gene, D gene, clone size, J gene. The D gene is left open where the match is weak. Some rows have no size entry. The others give once, few or many, or a class for an expanded clone.

CDR3 protein: CASSPGQGAVEQYF; CDR3 DNA: TGTGCCAGCAGCCCGGGACAGGGTGCGGTCGAGCAGTACTTC; V gene: TRBV5-4; D gene: TRBD1; clone size: NA; J gene: TRBJ2-7
CDR3 protein: CASSQAPSGNDNEQFF; CDR3 DNA: TGCGCCAGCAGCCAAGCGCCTAGCGGAAACGACAATGAGCAGTTCTTC; V gene: TRBV4-1; D gene: TRBD2; clone size: NA; J gene: TRBJ2-1
CDR3 protein: CASSKNEAHGELFF; CDR3 DNA: TGTGCCAGCAGCAAGAATGAGGCCCACGGGGAGCTGTTTTTT; V gene: TRBV9; D gene: NA; clone size: NA; J gene: TRBJ2-2
CDR3 protein: CASSLGNRGRGYTF; CDR3 DNA: TGTGCCAGCAGTCTAGGAAACAGGGGGAGGGGCTACACCTTC; V gene: TRBV28; D gene: TRBD1; clone size: NA; J gene: TRBJ1-2
CDR3 protein: CASSLSHSGNTIYF; CDR3 DNA: TGTGCCAGCAGCTTAAGTCATTCTGGAAACACCATATATTTT; V gene: TRBV7-3; D gene: NA; clone size: NA; J gene: TRBJ1-3
CDR3 protein: CASSEVVLPGTQYF; CDR3 DNA: TGTGCCAGCAGTGAAGTAGTGTTGCCGGGAACCCAGTACTTC; V gene: TRBV2; D gene: NA; clone size: NA; J gene: TRBJ2-5
CDR3 protein: CASSFPGTSGMADTQYF; CDR3 DNA: TGTGCCAGCAGCTTCCCCGGGACTAGCGGGATGGCAGATACGCAGTATTTT; V gene: TRBV7-9; D gene: TRBD2; clone size: NA; J gene: TRBJ2-3
CDR3 protein: CASSPAGLAGYEQYF; CDR3 DNA: TGTGCCAGCAGCCCGGCGGGACTAGCCGGCTACGAGCAGTACTTC; V gene: TRBV7-8; D gene: TRBD2; clone size: NA; J gene: TRBJ2-7
CDR3 protein: CASSRQGTDTQYF; CDR3 DNA: TGTGCCAGCAGTCGACAGGGGACAGATACGCAGTATTTT; V gene: TRBV6-5; D gene: TRBD1; clone size: once; J gene: TRBJ2-3
CDR3 protein: CASSLLGRRDNEQFF; CDR3 DNA: TGTGCCAGCAGTTTATTGGGGCGCCGGGACAATGAGCAGTTCTTC; V gene: TRBV27; D gene: NA; clone size: NA; J gene: TRBJ2-1
CDR3 protein: CASSLPGSRTGELFF; CDR3 DNA: TGTGCCAGCAGTTTGCCCGGGTCCCGAACCGGGGAGCTGTTTTTT; V gene: TRBV6-9; D gene: NA; clone size: NA; J gene: TRBJ2-2
CDR3 protein: CASGSSGNDNEQFF; CDR3 DNA: TGCGCCAGCGGCTCTAGCGGGAATGACAATGAGCAGTTCTTC; V gene: TRBV4-1; D gene: TRBD2; clone size: few; J gene: TRBJ2-1
CDR3 protein: CASSQDGSGELSDTQYF; CDR3 DNA: TGTGCCAGCAGCCAAGACGGTTCAGGGGAGTTATCGGATACGCAGTATTTT; V gene: TRBV4-2; D gene: NA; clone size: NA; J gene: TRBJ2-3
CDR3 protein: CASSGGTHLSNEKLFF; CDR3 DNA: TGTGCCAGCAGCGGGGGGACCCACCTTTCTAATGAAAAACTGTTTTTT; V gene: TRBV5-4; D gene: NA; clone size: NA; J gene: TRBJ1-4
CDR3 protein: CASRSGSYNEQFF; CDR3 DNA: TGTGCCAGCAGAAGCGGTTCCTACAATGAGCAGTTCTTC; V gene: TRBV6-5; D gene: NA; clone size: NA; J gene: TRBJ2-1
CDR3 protein: CASWTRGGDEQFF; CDR3 DNA: TGTGCCAGCTGGACTAGGGGGGGGGATGAGCAGTTCTTC; V gene: TRBV6-6; D gene: NA; clone size: NA; J gene: TRBJ2-1
CDR3 protein: CASRSPDRGEEEQFF; CDR3 DNA: TGTGCCAGCAGGTCCCCGGACAGGGGGGAAGAAGAGCAGTTCTTC; V gene: TRBV28; D gene: TRBD1; clone size: NA; J gene: TRBJ2-1
CDR3 protein: CASSLKPGIYKRDYRSSYNEQFF; CDR3 DNA: TGTGCCAGCAGTTTAAAACCGGGCATCTATAAACGGGACTACCGAAGCTCCTACAATGAGCAGTTCTTC; V gene: TRBV28; D gene: TRBD2; clone size: NA; J gene: TRBJ2-1
CDR3 protein: CAWRGLVVADTQYF; CDR3 DNA: TGTGCCTGGAGGGGACTAGTAGTGGCAGATACGCAGTATTTT; V gene: TRBV30; D gene: TRBD2; clone size: NA; J gene: TRBJ2-3
CDR3 protein: CSVEGTSGNLGEQYF; CDR3 DNA: TGCAGCGTTGAGGGGACTAGCGGGAATCTAGGCGAGCAGTACTTC; V gene: TRBV29-1; D gene: TRBD2; clone size: NA; J gene: TRBJ2-7
CDR3 protein: CASSTGSYPSNQPQHF; CDR3 DNA: TGTGCCAGTAGCACCGGGAGCTACCCGAGCAATCAGCCCCAGCATTTT; V gene: TRBV19; D gene: NA; clone size: NA; J gene: TRBJ1-5
CDR3 protein: CASSPGVSGEKLFF; CDR3 DNA: TGTGCCAGTAGTCCAGGGGTGTCGGGAGAAAAACTGTTTTTT; V gene: TRBV19; D gene: NA; clone size: NA; J gene: TRBJ1-4
CDR3 protein: CASSEDISYEQYF; CDR3 DNA: TGCGCCAGCAGTGAGGACATCTCCTACGAGCAGTACTTC; V gene: TRBV10-2; D gene: NA; clone size: once; J gene: TRBJ2-7
CDR3 protein: CASMDREGAGELFF; CDR3 DNA: TGCGCCAGCATGGACAGGGAAGGAGCCGGGGAGCTGTTTTTT; V gene: TRBV4-1; D gene: TRBD1; clone size: NA; J gene: TRBJ2-2
CDR3 protein: CASSLGTSGRAGRTQYF; CDR3 DNA: TGTGCCAGCAGCTTAGGGACTAGCGGGAGGGCGGGGAGGACCCAGTACTTC; V gene: TRBV7-2; D gene: TRBD2; clone size: NA; J gene: TRBJ2-5
CDR3 protein: CASSQERLAAHYEQYF; CDR3 DNA: TGCGCCAGCAGCCAGGAACGACTAGCGGCTCACTACGAGCAGTACTTC; V gene: TRBV4-1; D gene: TRBD2; clone size: NA; J gene: TRBJ2-7
CDR3 protein: CAWSVRGAGALSSGNTIYF; CDR3 DNA: TGTGCCTGGAGTGTACGGGGGGCAGGCGCTTTGAGCTCTGGAAACACCATATATTTT; V gene: TRBV30; D gene: NA; clone size: few; J gene: TRBJ1-3
CDR3 protein: CSVETGVTGELFF; CDR3 DNA: TGCAGCGTTGAAACCGGGGTTACCGGGGAGCTGTTTTTT; V gene: TRBV29-1; D gene: NA; clone size: NA; J gene: TRBJ2-2
CDR3 protein: CASSPRDRRGREQYF; CDR3 DNA: TGTGCCAGTAGTCCTCGGGACCGCCGGGGGAGAGAGCAGTACTTC; V gene: TRBV19; D gene: NA; clone size: once; J gene: TRBJ2-7
CDR3 protein: CASSIGGSTEAFF; CDR3 DNA: TGTGCCAGTAGTATAGGAGGCAGCACTGAAGCTTTCTTT; V gene: TRBV19; D gene: NA; clone size: few; J gene: TRBJ1-1
CDR3 protein: CASSSRSGRAGYEQYF; CDR3 DNA: TGTGCCAGCAGCTCTCGTAGCGGGAGGGCCGGCTACGAGCAGTACTTC; V gene: TRBV5-4; D gene: TRBD2; clone size: NA; J gene: TRBJ2-7
CDR3 protein: CASSPHRFSSTDTQYF; CDR3 DNA: TGCGCCAGCAGCCCCCACAGATTTTCTAGCACAGATACGCAGTATTTT; V gene: TRBV4-3; D gene: NA; clone size: NA; J gene: TRBJ2-3
CDR3 protein: CASSGRGVPLEQYF; CDR3 DNA: TGTGCCAGCAGCGGACGGGGGGTTCCCTTGGAGCAGTACTTC; V gene: TRBV6-5; D gene: TRBD2; clone size: NA; J gene: TRBJ2-7
CDR3 protein: CASSLETVNQPQHF; CDR3 DNA: TGTGCCAGCAGCTTAGAGACAGTCAATCAGCCCCAGCATTTT; V gene: TRBV7-8; D gene: NA; clone size: NA; J gene: TRBJ1-5
CDR3 protein: CASSLEGAPGGELFF; CDR3 DNA: TGTGCCAGCAGCTTGGAGGGAGCCCCGGGCGGGGAGCTGTTTTTT; V gene: TRBV11-2; D gene: NA; clone size: NA; J gene: TRBJ2-2
CDR3 protein: CASSQPGQGGHEQFF; CDR3 DNA: TGCGCCAGCAGCCAGCCGGGACAGGGCGGCCATGAGCAGTTCTTC; V gene: TRBV4-1; D gene: TRBD1; clone size: NA; J gene: TRBJ2-1
CDR3 protein: CASSGRTADPYYEQYF; CDR3 DNA: TGTGCCAGCAGTGGCAGGACAGCCGACCCCTACTACGAGCAGTACTTC; V gene: TRBV25-1; D gene: NA; clone size: NA; J gene: TRBJ2-7
CDR3 protein: CASSLGDLIGETQYF; CDR3 DNA: TGTGCCAGCAGCTTAGGGGACTTAATCGGGGAGACCCAGTACTTC; V gene: TRBV7-9; D gene: NA; clone size: NA; J gene: TRBJ2-5
CDR3 protein: CSLARLGDRLQETQYF; CDR3 DNA: TGCAGCCTAGCACGGCTCGGTGACAGGCTACAAGAGACCCAGTACTTC; V gene: TRBV29-1; D gene: NA; clone size: NA; J gene: TRBJ2-5
CDR3 protein: CASKGLGILEQFF; CDR3 DNA: TGTGCCAGCAAGGGACTAGGAATCCTTGAGCAGTTCTTC; V gene: TRBV27; D gene: TRBD2; clone size: NA; J gene: TRBJ2-1
CDR3 protein: CASRPGLAGVTDTQYF; CDR3 DNA: TGTGCCAGCAGGCCGGGACTAGCGGGAGTGACAGATACGCAGTATTTT; V gene: TRBV7-9; D gene: TRBD2; clone size: NA; J gene: TRBJ2-3
CDR3 protein: CAISGKREGPTDTQYF; CDR3 DNA: TGTGCCATCAGTGGTAAGCGGGAGGGCCCCACAGATACGCAGTATTTT; V gene: TRBV10-3; D gene: TRBD2; clone size: NA; J gene: TRBJ2-3
CDR3 protein: CASSIGKRGQSSGANVLTF; CDR3 DNA: TGTGCCAGTAGTATAGGAAAGAGAGGACAGAGCTCTGGGGCCAACGTCCTGACTTTC; V gene: TRBV19; D gene: NA; clone size: NA; J gene: TRBJ2-6
CDR3 protein: CASSRDRGYGYTF; CDR3 DNA: TGTGCCAGCAGCCGCGACAGGGGCTATGGCTACACCTTC; V gene: TRBV6-5; D gene: TRBD1; clone size: NA; J gene: TRBJ1-2
CDR3 protein: CAIRDPGLPGLEQYF; CDR3 DNA: TGTGCCATCAGAGACCCGGGACTACCGGGTCTAGAGCAGTACTTC; V gene: TRBV10-3; D gene: TRBD2; clone size: NA; J gene: TRBJ2-7
CDR3 protein: CASSIGRHYYGYTF; CDR3 DNA: TGTGCCAGTAGTATTGGCCGACACTACTATGGCTACACCTTC; V gene: TRBV19; D gene: NA; clone size: NA; J gene: TRBJ1-2
CDR3 protein: CASSLGPLAMNTEAFF; CDR3 DNA: TGTGCCAGCAGCTTAGGACCGCTAGCCATGAACACTGAAGCTTTCTTT; V gene: TRBV7-6; D gene: NA; clone size: NA; J gene: TRBJ1-1
CDR3 protein: CSVEAPAPGTGPGNTIYF; CDR3 DNA: TGCAGCGTTGAAGCCCCAGCCCCCGGGACAGGGCCTGGAAACACCATATATTTT; V gene: TRBV29-1; D gene: TRBD1; clone size: once; J gene: TRBJ1-3
CDR3 protein: CASSLGASTYGYTF; CDR3 DNA: TGTGCCAGCAGCTTAGGGGCTTCCACATATGGCTACACCTTC; V gene: TRBV11-2; D gene: NA; clone size: NA; J gene: TRBJ1-2
CDR3 protein: CASSVRDWANYAPSYNEQFF; CDR3 DNA: TGTGCCAGCAGTGTCCGGGACTGGGCGAATTACGCCCCCTCCTACAATGAGCAGTTCTTC; V gene: TRBV28; D gene: NA; clone size: once; J gene: TRBJ2-1